Shown below are 5 T cell receptor beta chains from a single sample sequenced in a study of blood T cell repertoires in COVID-19. Method: immunoSEQ multiplex PCR; TCRdb's copy keeps in-frame clones and lacks some. The table has some 410,000 clones, 88% seen once; the top ten hold around 0.95%. Sequences were obtained from PBMCs or T cells enriched from blood (not recorded which). The receptors originated from a woman in her twenties or thirties with acute COVID-19.

The V call is TRBV20-1, the J call TRBJ1-4; 7 bases map to TRBD1. Germline CDR1 reads DFQATT; CDR2 reads SNEGSKA (reference sequence). The length of the CDR3 is 16 residues. V dropped 3 bases and J dropped 3; count of bases not matched to a gene: 10. This CDR3 reads CSASGLTGRPNEKLFF. In DNA form, the CDR3 reads TGCAGTGCTAGTGGTTTGACAGGGAGGCCTAATGAAAAACTGTTTTTT.

The chain links TRBV7-2 to TRBJ2-6; 8 positions match TRBD1. Trimming took 6 bases from V and 0 from J; bases not matched to a gene: 13. CDR1 and CDR2 from the germline V gene are SGHTA and FQGNSA. The CDR3 consists of 19 residues. The CDR3, as DNA: TGTGCCAGCAGTCCACCCTGGACAGGGTGGTTCTCTGGGGCCAACGTCCTGACTTTC. Its translation is CASSPPWTGWFSGANVLTF.

V and J are TRBV12-3 or TRBV12-4 and TRBJ1-1; TRBD1 might be the D (5 bases). Trimming took off 6 bases at V and 6 bases at J, with 14 bases between the two ends. The CDR3 length is 13 residues. The CDR3 sequence: CASRMGGGAEAFF. The DNA for the CDR3 is TGTGCCAGCAGGATGGGGGGAGGGGCTGAAGCTTTCTTT.

This chain's CDR3 is CAITSNRNTGELFF. Here the CDR3 DNA reads TGTGCCATCACTTCTAACAGGAACACCGGGGAGCTGTTTTTT. The rearrangement joins TRBV10-3 to TRBJ2-2; D is unresolved. V gave up 7 bases and J gave up 1 base, with 10 bases separating them. This CDR3 is built from 14 residues. The germline CDR1 and CDR2 sequences are ENHRY and SYGVKD.

The V gene is TRBV25-1, the J gene TRBJ1-5; perhaps TRBD1 as D (6 bases). The V end lost 1 base, the J end lost 7 bases, and 17 bases lay between the germline ends. The CDR3 extends over 16 amino acids. The germline gives CDR1 MGHDK, CDR2 SYGVNS. The CDR3 protein is CASSEFPRGNWQPQHF. CDR3 DNA sequence: TGTGCCAGCAGTGAATTCCCCAGGGGAAATTGGCAGCCCCAGCATTTT.